This T cell receptor beta chain was found in a study of CD8 T cells in ankylosing spondylitis. This clonotype was picked up many times. The target antigen is unknown. TCRdb analysed the 5' RACE reads with MiXCR anew, one entry per CDR3 protein. The table has approximately 100,000 distinct CDR3 sequences, 8% to 10% seen once. V lost 5 bases, J lost 6 bases, and 35 bases lay in between. The CDR3 loop spans 20 amino acids. Germline V CDR1 and CDR2: SGHTA, FQGNSA. The study, taken as a whole, reports: Blood of patients with ankylosing spondylitis appeared to be characterized by a TCR beta motif of eight highly homologous variants. Clones linked to the disease showed a CD8+ phenotype. They occurred at relatively low frequencies in peripheral blood. Both synovial fluid and blood in reactive arthritis had previously been reported to carry some motif variants. Reportedly, significant enrichment of disease-linked clones occurred in matched ankylosing spondylitis synovial fluid.

The sequencing sample was made of blood, either unsorted or a sorted T cell fraction (not recorded which). This clonotype was obtained from a male donor with ankylosing spondylitis or in good health (not recorded which). The V call is TRBV7-2, the J call TRBJ2-7; D is possibly TRBD2 (5 bases). The DNA for the CDR3 is TGTGCCAGCAGCCCCTGGGGAAGCGGACGCCTCCCCAAGATCTACTGCGAGCAGTACTTC. Translated, it gives CASSPWGSGRLPKIYCEQYF.